This TCR beta chain was recovered during a study of OX40 agonist ivuxolimab in advanced cancers. Clones were sequenced by immunoSEQ multiplex PCR, and TCRdb holds only the in-frame ones, with some missing. The sample holds 70,000 or so clones, around 90% seen once. The CDR3 totals 18 residues. Losses at the gene ends were 3 bases for V and 3 bases for J; bases not matched to a gene: 12. Germline V lookup: CDR1 SNHLY, CDR2 FYNNEI. The TCR originated in an adult with an advanced solid tumor such as melanoma, head and neck, liver or kidney cancer. Sample: CD4+ or CD8+ T cells sorted from blood, taken in a trial of the OX40 agonist ivuxolimab. The chain is built from TRBV2 and TRBJ2-3; 10 nucleotides line up with TRBD2. The CDR3 DNA reads TGTGCCAGCAGTGAGTCTAGCGGGGGCCACGGGGGAACAGATACGCAGTATTTT. It codes for CASSESSGGHGGTDTQYF.